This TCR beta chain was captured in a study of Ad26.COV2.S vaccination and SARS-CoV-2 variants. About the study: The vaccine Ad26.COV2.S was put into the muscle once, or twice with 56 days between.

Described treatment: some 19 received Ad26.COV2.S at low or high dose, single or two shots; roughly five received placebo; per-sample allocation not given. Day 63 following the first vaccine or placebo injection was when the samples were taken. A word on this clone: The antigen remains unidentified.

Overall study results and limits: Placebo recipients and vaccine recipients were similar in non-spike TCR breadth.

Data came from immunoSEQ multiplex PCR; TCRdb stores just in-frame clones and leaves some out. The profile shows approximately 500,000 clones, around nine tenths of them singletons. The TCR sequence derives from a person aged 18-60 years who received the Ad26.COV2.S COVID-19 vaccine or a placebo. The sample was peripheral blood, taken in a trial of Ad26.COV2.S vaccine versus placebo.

For the CDR3, the DNA is TGTGCCTGGAGTGATAACTTGAGATCCTACAATGAGCAGTTCTTC. Translation gives CAWSDNLRSYNEQFF. V usage is TRBV30 and J usage is TRBJ2-1; no clear D. The CDR3 spans 15 residues. Germline-derived CDR1 and CDR2 are GTSNPN and SVGIG (reference sequence). V gave up 1 base and J gave up 1 base, with 11 bases separating them.